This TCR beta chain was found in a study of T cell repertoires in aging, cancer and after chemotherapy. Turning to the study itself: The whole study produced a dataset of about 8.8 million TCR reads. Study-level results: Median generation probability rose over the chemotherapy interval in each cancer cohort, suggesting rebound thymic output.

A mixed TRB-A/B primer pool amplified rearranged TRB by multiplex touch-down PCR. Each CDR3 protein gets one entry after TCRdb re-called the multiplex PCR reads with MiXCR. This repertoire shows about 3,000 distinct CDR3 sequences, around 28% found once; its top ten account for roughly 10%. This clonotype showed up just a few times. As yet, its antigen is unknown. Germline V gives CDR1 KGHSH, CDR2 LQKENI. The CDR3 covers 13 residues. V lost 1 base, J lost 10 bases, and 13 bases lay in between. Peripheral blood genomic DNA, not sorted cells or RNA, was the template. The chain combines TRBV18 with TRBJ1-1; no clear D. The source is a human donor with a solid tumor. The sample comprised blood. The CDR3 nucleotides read TGTGCCAGCTCACCACAGGGTCCGATGGGAGCTTTCTTT. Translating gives CASSPQGPMGAFF.